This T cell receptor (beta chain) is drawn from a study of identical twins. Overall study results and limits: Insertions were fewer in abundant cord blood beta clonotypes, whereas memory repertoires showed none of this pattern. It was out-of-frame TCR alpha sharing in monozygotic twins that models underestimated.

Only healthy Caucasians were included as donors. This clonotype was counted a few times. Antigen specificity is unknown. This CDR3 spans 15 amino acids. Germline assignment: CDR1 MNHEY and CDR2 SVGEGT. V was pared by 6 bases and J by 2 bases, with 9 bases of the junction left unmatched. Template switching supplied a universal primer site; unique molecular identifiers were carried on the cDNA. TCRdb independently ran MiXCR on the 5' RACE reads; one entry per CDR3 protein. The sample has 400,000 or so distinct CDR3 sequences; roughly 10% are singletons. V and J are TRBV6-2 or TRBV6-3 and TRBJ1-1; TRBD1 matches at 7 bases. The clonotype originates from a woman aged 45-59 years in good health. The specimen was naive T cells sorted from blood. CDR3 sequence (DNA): TGTGCCAGCAGCAATTATGGACAGGCTAACACTGAAGCTTTCTTT. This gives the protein CASSNYGQANTEAFF.